This record concerns one TCR beta chain sequence. Its antigen has not been determined. Base qualities are missing; no much larger clone stands one base away. The source of the sample is a study of blood T cell repertoires in COVID-19 (dated by TCRdb to 2020 to 2022). In the study overall: Samples covering the acute and convalescent phases of COVID-19 were provided by collaborators in the United States, Italy and Spain. Where available, HLA class I and class II types were taken from metadata supplied by the sample provider and were not determined by assay-based typing. The repertoires were released in a freely available public database meant as a resource for research on the immune response to SARS-CoV-2. The sample metadata nearly always contained a de-identified subject ID, COVID-19 status, age in years and sex. Deeply sampled blood TCRbeta repertoires from subjects exposed to, actively infected with, or recovered from COVID-19 were included in the dataset. The samples were drawn from two sources: the first 160 participants of the ongoing ImmuneRACE study, and 1,254 subjects contributed by 6 global collaborators. The prospective study material was composed of cDNA or gDNA derived from T cells, B-cell-depleted T cells, or PBMCs.

The collaborating institutions used their own protocols to collect whole blood in K2EDTA tubes. For TCRbeta analysis, collaborator samples were shipped as frozen whole blood, as isolated PBMCs, or as DNA extracted from either sample type. The paper's findings and limits, for the study overall: The amount of clinical and demographic metadata varied by source and participant and was provided uncurated.

There are 15 amino acids in the CDR3, from cysteine to phenylalanine inclusive. Only the CDR3 portion is preserved as DNA: 45 bases, with reading frame beginning at the first base. V is clipped by 0 bases and J by 2 bases, and the sequence between their germline boundaries is 12 bases long. From the germline V gene, CDR1 is SGHTS and CDR2 is YDEGEE. The immunoSEQ Assay, a bias-controlled multiplex PCR, was used to amplify TCRbeta CDR3 regions from genomic DNA. From the authors' description of their analysis: Within the assay, amplification of reference gene primers was used to estimate how many nucleated cells each sample contained. Sequence reads were collapsed and filtered to measure the absolute abundance of every unique TCRbeta CDR3 rearrangement. Productive Simpson clonality was computed per sample as the square root of Simpson's diversity index over productive rearrangements. Drawn from immuneACCESS, this table holds only the in-frame rearrangements with V and J called that TCRdb kept. Clones are partly lost; checked studies trace under half to an unresolved V gene and leave the rest unexplained. V, J and clone size reflect that table, while D and trimming were determined from the DNA. Present in this sample are about 51,000 clones, 75% to 90% of which were seen just once. 1.3% of the sample lies in the top ten.

Here the chain combines TRBV5-8 and TRBJ2-7, and possibly TRBD1, on 6 matching bases. The source material was peripheral blood. The sequence was collected from a man in his fifties or sixties with acute or convalescent COVID-19. Read as DNA, the sequence is TGTGCCAGCAGCTTGGGCCAAAGGGGGACCTACGAGCAGTACTTC. This sequence encodes CASSLGQRGTYEQYF.